A single sample is the source of the 27 T cell receptor beta chains below, sequenced in a study of blood T cell repertoires in COVID-19. Repertoires were generated with immunoSEQ multiplex PCR, while TCRdb's copy carries only in-frame clones and drops some. The data show about 210,000 clones, roughly four fifths seen once. The sequencing sample was made of peripheral blood. These receptors originate from a woman in her thirties or forties with acute or convalescent COVID-19.

This chain links TRBV19 with TRBJ2-7, with D possibly being TRBD2 (6 bases). The CDR3 extends over 16 amino acids. The V and J ends lost 3 bases and 0 bases respectively, with 15 bases between them. The germline V gene encodes CDR1 LNHDA and CDR2 SQIVND (reference sequence). The CDR3 region has the DNA TGTGCCAGTAGTATTGGGGACGGGCGGGGCTCCTACGAGCAGTACTTC. Its translation is CASSIGDGRGSYEQYF.

In its sample, this clone was seen a few times. J is TRBJ2-7 and V is TRBV3-1 (or the pseudogene TRBV3-2); TRBD1 agrees at 7 bases. Trimming at V came to 7 bases and at J to 0 bases, leaving 6 bases not matched to a gene. CDR1 and CDR2 from the germline V gene are LGHDT and YNNKEL (reference sequence). The CDR3 is 14 residues long. CDR3 coding DNA: TGTGCCAGCACCCTGGGACAGAGCTCCTACGAGCAGTACTTC. As protein: CASTLGQSSYEQYF.

This rearrangement joins TRBV21-1 to TRBJ2-1; TRBD2, the table's D call, lacks a check against the DNA. TRBV21-1 is listed as a pseudogene. This CDR3 has 16 residues. CDR3 residues: CASTEQTSPIYNEQFF. The CDR3 region has the DNA TGTGCCAGCACCGAACAGACTAGCCCCATTTACAATGAGCAGTTCTTC.

The gene calls are TRBV6-4 and TRBJ2-2; D ambiguous. V was pared by 0 bases and J by 3 bases, with 8 bases between. Germline CDR1 MRHNA, CDR2 SNTAGT. The CDR3 is made up of 15 amino acids. The CDR3 here is CASSDSSRYTGELFF. The CDR3 DNA reads TGTGCCAGCAGTGACTCGAGTCGATACACCGGGGAGCTGTTTTTT.

This clone was counted only a few times. J is TRBJ1-3 and V is TRBV7-2; TRBD1 aligns across 7 bases. Germline-derived CDR1 and CDR2 are SGHTA and FQGNSA. V lost 1 base, J lost 4 bases, and 7 bases stayed unmatched. This CDR3 has 16 amino acids. CDR3 coding DNA: TGTGCCAGCAGCTTAGGGTTTAGGGGGCAGGGAAACACCATATATTTT. This translates into CASSLGFRGQGNTIYF.

The chain couples TRBV2 to TRBJ1-2; 7 bases match TRBD1. Germline assignment: CDR1 SNHLY and CDR2 FYNNEI. The trim removed 6 bases at V and 6 bases at J, leaving 4 bases unmatched. The CDR3 totals 12 residues. This chain's CDR3 is CASREGADGYTF. The DNA of the CDR3 is TGTGCCAGCAGGGAGGGGGCCGATGGCTACACCTTC.

This clone was counted between two and nine times. The chain joins TRBV30 to TRBJ1-2; 7 positions match TRBD1. Trimming took 4 bases from V and 5 from J; bases not matched to a gene: 7. Germline CDR1 GTSNPN, CDR2 SVGIG (reference sequence). The CDR3 contains 13 residues. Here the CDR3 reads CAWKSGTDYGYTF. The DNA for the CDR3 is TGTGCCTGGAAATCCGGGACAGATTATGGCTACACCTTC.

The CDR3 coding sequence is TGTGCCAGCTCACCAAAGGGGGCGAACACCGGGGAGCTGTTTTTT. Encoded protein: CASSPKGANTGELFF. V gene TRBV18 combines with J gene TRBJ2-2; perhaps TRBD1 as D (6 bases). This CDR3 contains 15 residues. From germline, CDR1 is KGHSH and CDR2 LQKENI. Trimming removed 2 bases from V and 0 bases from J, with 7 bases in between. Based on the CDR3 plus reference TRBV18 and TRBJ2-2, the full variable domain is NAGVMQNPRHLVRRRGQEARLRCSPMKGHSHVYWYRQLPEEGLKFMVYLQKENIIDESGMPKERFSAEFPKEGPSILRIQQVVRGDSAAYFCASSPKGANTGELFFGEGSRLTVL.

A single count supports this clone. The rearrangement joins TRBV29-1 to TRBJ2-7; D possibly corresponds to TRBD2 (5 bases). Germline V CDR1 and CDR2: SQVTM, ANQGSEA. The CDR3 runs to 12 residues. V gave up 6 bases and J gave up 3 bases, with 12 bases separating them. This CDR3 reads CSVDGLNYEQYF. CDR3 in DNA: TGCAGCGTCGATGGACTGAACTACGAGCAGTACTTC.

The CDR3 is CASSPRKEQAYSGNTIYF. In DNA, the CDR3 is TGTGCCAGCTCACCAAGGAAGGAACAGGCCTACTCTGGAAACACCATATATTTT. J is TRBJ1-3 and V is TRBV18; perhaps TRBD1 as D (5 bases). The germline CDR1 and CDR2 sequences are KGHSH and LQKENI. Trimming shortened V by 2 bases and J by 0 bases, and 17 bases separated the two germline ends. The CDR3 consists of 18 residues.

The rearrangement joins TRBV7-2 to TRBJ1-3, with D unresolved. Deletions cut 1 base from V and 0 bases from J, with 13 bases between. CDR1 is SGHTA and CDR2 is FQGNSA in the germline V gene. This CDR3 has 17 residues. The CDR3 spells CASSLESSQISGNTIYF. The CDR3 DNA follows: TGTGCCAGCAGCTTAGAAAGTTCCCAGATCTCTGGAAACACCATATATTTT. The whole variable domain, filled in from reference TRBV7-2 and TRBJ1-3, reads GAGVSQSPSNKVTEKGKDVELRCDPISGHTALYWYRQSLGQGLEFLIYFQGNSAPDKSGLPSDRFSAERTGGSVSTLTIQRTQQEDSAVYLCASSLESSQISGNTIYFGEGSWLTVV.

The chain recombines TRBV4-1 with TRBJ2-1; TRBD1 matches at 7 bases. The CDR3 covers 16 residues. The germline CDR1 and CDR2 sequences are MGHRA and YSYEKL. V shed 1 base, J shed 3 bases, and the junction held 6 bases outside the gene matches. CDR3: CASSQALRGFYNEQFF. Here the CDR3 DNA reads TGCGCCAGCAGCCAAGCTCTCAGGGGGTTCTACAATGAGCAGTTCTTC.

The chain joins TRBV2 to TRBJ1-6, with a tentative D call TRBD1 (6 bases). V was pared by 10 bases and J by 9 bases, with 16 bases between. The CDR3 length is 13 residues. The germline V gene has CDR1 SNHLY and CDR2 FYNNEI. The chain's CDR3 is CATVTGRRSPLHF. As DNA, the CDR3 is TGTGCCACTGTCACAGGGCGACGTTCACCCCTCCACTTT. Full variable domain (missing parts from reference TRBV2 and TRBJ1-6): EPEVTQTPSHQVTQMGQEVILRCVPISNHLYFYWYRQILGQKVEFLVSFYNNEISEKSEIFDDQFSVERPDGSNFTLKIRSTKLEDSAMYFCATVTGRRSPLHFGNGTRLTVT.

V usage is TRBV4-2 and J usage is TRBJ2-7; TRBD2 matches at 8 bases. This CDR3 contains 16 residues. Germline V gives CDR1 LGHNA, CDR2 YNFKEQ. J was trimmed by 4 bases and V by 1 base; bases with no gene match: 9. The CDR3 spells CASSQVSSGRGYEQYF. In nucleotides, the CDR3 is TGTGCCAGCAGCCAAGTTTCGAGCGGGAGAGGGTACGAGCAGTACTTC.

The chain uses TRBV5-1 and TRBJ2-3, with 7 bases identical to TRBD2. Germline values: CDR1 SGHRS, CDR2 YFSETQ. This CDR3 has 15 residues. The junction had 9 bases not matched to a gene; V was cut back by 4 bases and J by 4 bases. The CDR3 protein is CASSPTSFGADTQYF. CDR3 bases: TGCGCCAGCAGCCCGACTAGCTTCGGGGCAGATACGCAGTATTTT.

This clone was seen once. V usage is TRBV10-2 and J usage is TRBJ2-1; D is uncertain. Per the germline V gene, CDR1 is WSHSY and CDR2 is SAAADI. The CDR3 has 15 amino acids. Trimming removed 2 bases at V and 8 bases at J, with 16 bases between. CDR3 sequence reads: CASSETVRYSHEQFF. The CDR3 DNA follows: TGCGCCAGCAGTGAGACAGTAAGGTATTCACATGAGCAGTTCTTC.

The V gene is TRBV7-2, the J gene TRBJ1-1; perhaps TRBD1 as D (5 bases). The CDR3 is made up of 16 amino acids. V lost 4 bases to trimming and J lost 0 bases, with 15 bases between them. Per germline, CDR1 SGHTA and CDR2 FQGNSA. The CDR3: CASSYRQTILNTEAFF. The CDR3 nucleotides are TGTGCCAGCAGCTACAGACAGACCATCTTGAACACTGAAGCTTTCTTT.

This clone was observed once. The chain recombines TRBV6-1 with TRBJ2-1, with 8 positions matching TRBD2. CDR1 and CDR2 from the germline V gene are MNHNS and SASEGT. J gave up 9 bases and V 5 bases, and 9 bases lay outside the gene matches. The CDR3 is made up of 14 amino acids. CDR3 amino acids: CASSPSAGGGEQFF. CDR3 nucleotides: TGTGCCAGCAGTCCCTCGGCGGGAGGAGGTGAGCAGTTCTTC.

The chain employs TRBV10-3 and TRBJ1-1; possible D gene TRBD1, 5 bases. The CDR3 sequence is 13 residues long. V lost 7 bases to trimming and J lost 0 bases, with 9 bases between them. Germline V lookup: CDR1 ENHRY, CDR2 SYGVKD. CDR3 in DNA: TGTGCCATCACCGACAGTTTGAACACTGAAGCTTTCTTT. It specifies CAITDSLNTEAFF.

The table lists this clone with a few counts. The chain employs TRBV11-3 and TRBJ2-1; 8 positions match TRBD2. Germline CDR1 reads SGHNT; CDR2 reads YENEEA. The V and J ends lost 5 bases and 3 bases, in that order; junction bases with no gene match: 9. This CDR3 is built from 16 residues. The CDR3 DNA is TGTGCCAGCAGCCATACAGCGGGAGCGGGCTACAATGAGCAGTTCTTC. Its translation: CASSHTAGAGYNEQFF. Combining the CDR3 with reference TRBV11-3 and TRBJ2-1 gives the whole variable domain EAGVVQSPRYKIIEKKQPVAFWCNPISGHNTLYWYLQNLGQGPELLIRYENEEAVDDSQLPKDRFSAERLKGVDSTLKIQPAELGDSAVYLCASSHTAGAGYNEQFFGPGTRLTVL.

This clone was recorded at least ten times. The chain links TRBV10-1 to TRBJ1-1; D ambiguous. Trimming removed 11 bases at V and 1 base at J, with 14 bases between. CDR1 and CDR2 (germline): WNHNN, SYGVQD (reference sequence). CDR3 size: 13 residues. For the CDR3, the DNA is TGCGCCTCCTCCGCCCGCGGGAACACTGAAGCTTTCTTT. It yields the protein CASSARGNTEAFF.

This rearrangement joins TRBV19 to TRBJ1-1; D is possibly TRBD1 (6 bases). CDR1 and CDR2 (germline): LNHDA, SQIVND (reference sequence). Deletions cut 8 bases from V and 1 base from J, with 17 bases between. The CDR3 consists of 15 residues. The chain's CDR3 is CASHPWAGENTEAFF. The DNA of the CDR3 is TGTGCCAGTCATCCCTGGGCAGGGGAGAACACTGAAGCTTTCTTT.

The chain is built from TRBV10-3 and TRBJ2-2; D not resolved. The length of the CDR3 is 13 residues. Germline CDR1 and CDR2: ENHRY and SYGVKD. V lost 6 bases to trimming and J lost 2 bases, with 7 bases between them. The CDR3 nucleotides read TGTGCCATCAGGGCACCCAACACCGGGGAGCTGTTTTTT. Protein: CAIRAPNTGELFF.

The rearrangement joins TRBV7-9 to TRBJ2-2; 12 positions agree with TRBD2. This CDR3 has 16 residues. Germline CDR1 SEHNR, CDR2 FQNEAQ (reference sequence). J lost 9 bases, V lost 1 base, and 6 bases had no gene match. CDR3 in DNA: TGTGCCAGCAGCTTAGAACCTAGCGGGAGGGCCCGGGAGCTGTTTTTT. Its protein product is CASSLEPSGRARELFF.

The chain combines TRBV6-5 with TRBJ2-3; 12 bases fit TRBD2. Germline V CDR1 and CDR2: MNHEY, SVGAGI. The CDR3 is 15 residues long. V lost 5 bases, J lost 6 bases, and 6 bases stayed unmatched. CDR3 bases: TGTGCCAGCAGTCTAGCGGGAGGGTCCTTTGATACGCAGTATTTT. It specifies CASSLAGGSFDTQYF.

The chain has TRBV2 and TRBJ2-1; unclear D gene. CDR1 and CDR2 from the germline V gene are SNHLY and FYNNEI. The CDR3 runs 13 residues. V shed 5 bases and J shed 8 bases, with 13 bases lying between them. This chain's CDR3 is CASSRKQDYEQFF. The CDR3 DNA follows: TGTGCCAGCAGTCGAAAGCAGGATTATGAGCAGTTCTTC. The whole variable domain, filled in from reference TRBV2 and TRBJ2-1, reads EPEVTQTPSHQVTQMGQEVILRCVPISNHLYFYWYRQILGQKVEFLVSFYNNEISEKSEIFDDQFSVERPDGSNFTLKIRSTKLEDSAMYFCASSRKQDYEQFFGPGTRLTVL.

V gene TRBV6-5 combines with J gene TRBJ2-5, with 7 bases matching TRBD1. V was pared by 0 bases and J by 5 bases, with 6 bases of the junction left unmatched. Germline values: CDR1 MNHEY, CDR2 SVGAGI. This CDR3 is 15 amino acids long. DNA of the CDR3: TGTGCCAGCAGTTACTCGAGGCAGGGGGACGAGACCCAGTACTTC. Its translation: CASSYSRQGDETQYF.